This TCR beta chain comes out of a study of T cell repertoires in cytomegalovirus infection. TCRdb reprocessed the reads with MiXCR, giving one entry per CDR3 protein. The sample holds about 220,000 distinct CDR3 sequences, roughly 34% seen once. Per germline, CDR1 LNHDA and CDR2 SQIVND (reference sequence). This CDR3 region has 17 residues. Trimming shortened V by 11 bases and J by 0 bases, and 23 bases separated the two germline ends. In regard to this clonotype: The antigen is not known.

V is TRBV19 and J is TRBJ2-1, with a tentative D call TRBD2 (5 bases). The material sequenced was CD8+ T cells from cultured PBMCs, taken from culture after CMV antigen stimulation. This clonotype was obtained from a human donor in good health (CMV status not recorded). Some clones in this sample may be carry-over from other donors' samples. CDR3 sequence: CAPNPSCERSSYNEQFF. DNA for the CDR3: TGTGCCCCTAACCCCAGTTGCGAGCGGAGCTCCTACAATGAGCAGTTCTTC.